What follows are 2 T cell receptor beta chains derived from one specimen sequenced in a study of blood T cell repertoires in COVID-19. Data came from immunoSEQ multiplex PCR; TCRdb stores just in-frame clones and leaves some out. The sample includes roughly 39,000 clones, about 89% seen only once; the top ten take 24%. Sequencing input: peripheral blood. The receptors originated from a man aged 45 to 65 with active or convalescent COVID-19.

J is TRBJ1-5 and V is TRBV7-8; D is perhaps TRBD1 (5 bases). The V end was cut by 6 bases, the J end by 2 bases, with 11 bases between. CDR3 length: 14 amino acids. Germline values: CDR1 SGHVS, CDR2 FQNEAQ. The CDR3 DNA is TGTGCCAGCAGTCAGGGTTATGGCAATCAGCCCCAGCATTTT. This translates into CASSQGYGNQPQHF.

V usage is TRBV7-2 and J usage is TRBJ2-5; TRBD2 matches at 8 bases. Germline CDR1 is SGHTA and CDR2 is FQGNSA. Trimming took 4 bases from V and 2 from J; bases not matched to a gene: 9. This CDR3 is built from 16 residues. CDR3 nucleotide sequence: TGTGCCAGCAGCTACCCCGGTCGGGGGGGTCAAGAGACCCAGTACTTC. It translates to CASSYPGRGGQETQYF.